This TCR beta chain was documented in a study of T cell responses to AZD1222 COVID-19 vaccine. The data were produced by immunoSEQ multiplex PCR, yet TCRdb's version contains in-frame clones alone and is incomplete. In the table there are some 81,000 clones, 70% to 90% of which are singletons. Study results and limitations: Repertoire samples came only from after the peak T cell response. Only a handful of AZD1222 recipients, six or seven in all, had baseline seropositivity.

This clone has only a few counts. The antigen remains undetermined. The V gene's germline CDR1 is LGHNA and CDR2 YNFKEQ. J was trimmed by 4 bases and V by 4 bases; bases with no gene match: 10. This CDR3 is built from 17 residues. The receptor's source is an adult who received the AZD1222 COVID-19 vaccine. This sequence joins TRBV4-2 and TRBJ2-3, with 11 bases identical to TRBD2. Sequencing was performed on peripheral blood, taken 28 days after the second AZD1222 dose. This CDR3 is CASSPPTSGNRADTQYF. CDR3 in DNA: TGTGCCAGCAGCCCTCCGACTAGCGGGAATCGGGCAGATACGCAGTATTTT.